Each of the 8 T cell receptor beta chains below was sequenced from the same sample in a study of cytomegalovirus exposure and HLA in healthy donors. Only in-frame clones appear in the TCRdb table, and some are missing; sequencing was by immunoSEQ multiplex PCR. The sample includes about 74,000 clones, roughly 94% of them seen just once. Input material: PBMCs. The receptors were gathered from a young man in good health and CMV-seropositive.

This chain joins TRBV28 and TRBJ2-3; TRBD2 matches 11 bases. V lost 5 bases to trimming and J lost 2 bases; unmatched junction nucleotides: 9. Germline V gene sequence: CDR1 MDHEN, CDR2 SYDVKM. The CDR3 consists of 17 residues. In DNA form, the CDR3 reads TGTGCCAGCAGTCCCCCGGGACTAGCGGAACTCACAGATACGCAGTATTTT. This codes for CASSPPGLAELTDTQYF.

V gene TRBV6-5 combines with J gene TRBJ1-1, with D tentatively TRBD1 (5 bases). This CDR3 has 14 residues. The V gene lost 7 bases and the J gene lost 4 bases, with 16 bases spanning the gap. Germline assignment: CDR1 MNHEY and CDR2 SVGAGI. This chain's CDR3 is CASTTKAGTTEAFF. The CDR3 DNA sequence: TGTGCCAGCACCACCAAGGCGGGGACCACTGAAGCTTTCTTT.

The V call is TRBV5-1, the J call TRBJ2-3; 7 nucleotides agree with TRBD2. CDR1 and CDR2 (germline): SGHRS, YFSETQ. V dropped 0 bases and J dropped 0; count of bases not matched to a gene: 4. This CDR3 contains 16 residues. The CDR3 DNA is TGCGCCAGCAGCTTGGGTGAACTAGCGAGCACAGATACGCAGTATTTT. The encoded protein is CASSLGELASTDTQYF.

V is TRBV5-1 and J is TRBJ2-7; TRBD2 aligns across 13 bases. CDR3 length: 17 amino acids. Per the germline V gene, CDR1 is SGHRS and CDR2 is YFSETQ. Trimming removed 4 bases from V and 7 bases from J; junction bases left unmatched: 14. CDR3: CASSPLKGLAGAGEQYF. In DNA, the CDR3 is TGCGCCAGCAGCCCACTGAAAGGACTAGCGGGAGCGGGTGAGCAGTACTTC.

The V gene is TRBV2, the J gene TRBJ1-1; a possible D gene is TRBD1 (6 bases). Deletions cut 11 bases from V and 1 base from J, with 17 bases between. CDR1 SNHLY and CDR2 FYNNEI come from the germline V gene. The CDR3 totals 14 residues. CDR3 nucleotides: TGTGCCCTCGGTCCAGGGGCTACGAACACTGAAGCTTTCTTT. This sequence encodes CALGPGATNTEAFF.

The gene calls are TRBV11-3 and TRBJ2-2, with D possibly being TRBD2 (5 bases). Germline lookup yields CDR1 SGHNT and CDR2 YENEEA. V was cut by 0 bases and J by 2 bases, with 13 bases left in between. The CDR3 length is 17 residues. This CDR3 is CASSLDRGGPNTGELFF. The CDR3 DNA reads as TGTGCCAGCAGCTTAGATAGAGGCGGGCCTAACACCGGGGAGCTGTTTTTT.

V is TRBV6-5 and J is TRBJ2-3; 9 bases are a match to TRBD2. V shed 8 bases and J 4 bases; nucleotides not matched to a gene: 4. This CDR3 has 13 amino acids. Germline loops: CDR1 MNHEY, CDR2 SVGAGI. The CDR3 nucleotides are TGTGCCAGCGGGGAGCGGGAGGCAGATACGCAGTATTTT. It specifies CASGEREADTQYF.

The gene calls are TRBV21-1 and TRBJ2-1; the D segment call TRBD2 is taken from the table without a DNA check. TRBV21-1 constitutes a pseudogene. CDR3 length equals 15 residues. In nucleotides, the CDR3 is TGTGCCAGCAGCGACCCGGGACTACTTGACAATGAGCAGTTCTTC. As protein: CASSDPGLLDNEQFF.